The rows below give T cell receptor beta chains drawn from one sample of a study of control samples from healthy donors and cancer patients. Profiled with immunoSEQ multiplex PCR; TCRdb holds only in-frame clones, not every one. The sample lists 95,000 to 150,000 clones, approximately 87% seen once, with roughly 3% in the top ten. Sequenced material: blood. The receptors were gathered from a man in his sixties in good health. Both conserved end residues are part of each CDR3. A D gene is named only where the DNA matches it firmly. Clone size, where shown, is once, few, many, or a class for clones that have expanded.

j_call d_call clone_size v_call cdr3_nt cdr3_aa
TRBJ2-5 TRBD2 NA TRBV7-2 TGTGCCAGCAGCCCATGGACTAGCGGCGACCAAGAGACCCAGTACTTC CASSPWTSGDQETQYF
TRBJ2-1 NA once TRBV6-5 TGTGCCAGCAGTCGGGGGCCCTCCTACAATGAGCAGTTCTTC CASSRGPSYNEQFF
TRBJ1-6 NA NA TRBV7-2 TGTGCCAGCAGCTTTCGCAGGGCAGAGTCACCCCTCCACTTT CASSFRRAESPLHF
TRBJ1-2 TRBD1 NA TRBV7-2 TGTGCCAGCAGCGCTGATTCCGGGACAGGGGTGTTAGAGGGCTACACCTTC CASSADSGTGVLEGYTF
TRBJ2-2 TRBD1 NA TRBV5-4 TGTGCCAGCGGGCCGAACAGGGGAGTATCCGGGGAGCTGTTTTTT CASGPNRGVSGELFF
TRBJ2-5 TRBD2 once TRBV7-6 TGTGCCAGCAGCGCAGATAGCGGGGGGCCACAGACCCAGTACTTC CASSADSGGPQTQYF
TRBJ1-4 NA NA TRBV18 TGTGCCAGCTCACCAGGGACATTAACTTCGGAAAAACTGTTTTTT CASSPGTLTSEKLFF
TRBJ1-1 NA NA TRBV10-3 TGTGCCATCAAGGAGAATCAAGCGAACACTGAAGCTTTCTTT CAIKENQANTEAFF
TRBJ2-7 NA NA TRBV5-4 TGTGCCAGCAGCTTTGGGCCTGGGGGAATGAGGGAGCAGTACTTC CASSFGPGGMREQYF
TRBJ1-2 NA few TRBV3-1/TRBV3-2 TGTGCCAGCAGCCAAGATTGGCCGGGGGACGGCTACACCTTC CASSQDWPGDGYTF
TRBJ1-4 TRBD1 NA TRBV7-9 TGTGCCAGCAGCTCCCGGACAGGGTTTGGAGAAAAACTGTTTTTT CASSSRTGFGEKLFF